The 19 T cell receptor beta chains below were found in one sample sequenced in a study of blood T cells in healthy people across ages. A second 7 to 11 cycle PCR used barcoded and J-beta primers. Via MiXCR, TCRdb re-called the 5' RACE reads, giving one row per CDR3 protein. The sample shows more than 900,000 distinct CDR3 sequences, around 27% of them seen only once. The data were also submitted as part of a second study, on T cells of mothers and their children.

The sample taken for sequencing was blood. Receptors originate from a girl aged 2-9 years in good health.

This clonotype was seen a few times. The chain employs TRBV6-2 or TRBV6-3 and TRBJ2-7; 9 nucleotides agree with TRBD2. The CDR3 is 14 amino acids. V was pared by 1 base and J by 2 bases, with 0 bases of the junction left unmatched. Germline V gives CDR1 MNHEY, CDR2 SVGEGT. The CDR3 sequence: CASSYLAGAYEQYF. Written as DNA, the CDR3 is TGTGCCAGCAGTTACTTAGCGGGGGCCTACGAGCAGTACTTC.

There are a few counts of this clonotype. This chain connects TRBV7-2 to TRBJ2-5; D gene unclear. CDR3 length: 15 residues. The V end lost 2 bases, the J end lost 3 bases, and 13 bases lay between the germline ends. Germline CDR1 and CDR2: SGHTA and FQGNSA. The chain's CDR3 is CASSLNEHQEETQYF. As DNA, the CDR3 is TGTGCCAGCAGCTTAAATGAACACCAGGAAGAGACCCAGTACTTC.

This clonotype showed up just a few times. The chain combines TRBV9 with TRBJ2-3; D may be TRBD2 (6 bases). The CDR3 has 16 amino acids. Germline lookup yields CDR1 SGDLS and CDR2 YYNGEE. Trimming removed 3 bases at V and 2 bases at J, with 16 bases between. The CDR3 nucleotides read TGTGCCAGCAGCGGCCCCAGGGAGGATCACACAGATACGCAGTATTTT. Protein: CASSGPREDHTDTQYF. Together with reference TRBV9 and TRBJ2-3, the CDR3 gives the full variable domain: DSGVTQTPKHLITATGQRVTLRCSPRSGDLSVYWYQQSLDQGLQFLIQYYNGEERAKGNILERFSAQQFPDLHSELNLSSLELGDSALYFCASSGPREDHTDTQYFGPGTRLTVL.

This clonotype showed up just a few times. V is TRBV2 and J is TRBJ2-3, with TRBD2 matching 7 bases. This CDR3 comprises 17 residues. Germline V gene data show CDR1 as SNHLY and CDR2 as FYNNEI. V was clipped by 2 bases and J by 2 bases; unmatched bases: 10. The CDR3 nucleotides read TGTGCCAGCAGTGAATTCGGCGGGAGTCCTCTCACAGATACGCAGTATTTT. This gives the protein CASSEFGGSPLTDTQYF.

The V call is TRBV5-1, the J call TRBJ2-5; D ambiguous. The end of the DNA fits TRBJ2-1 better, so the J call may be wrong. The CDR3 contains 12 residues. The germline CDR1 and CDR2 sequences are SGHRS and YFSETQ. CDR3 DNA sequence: TGCGCCAGCAGCTTGATCCCCGGTGAGCAGTTCTTC. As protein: CASSLIPGEQFF.

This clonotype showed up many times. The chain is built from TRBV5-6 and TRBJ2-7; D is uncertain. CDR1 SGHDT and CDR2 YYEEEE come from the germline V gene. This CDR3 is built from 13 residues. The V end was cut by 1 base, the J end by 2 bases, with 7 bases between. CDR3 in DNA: TGTGCCAGCAGCTTGCGGCAGACCTACGAGCAGTACTTC. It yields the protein CASSLRQTYEQYF.

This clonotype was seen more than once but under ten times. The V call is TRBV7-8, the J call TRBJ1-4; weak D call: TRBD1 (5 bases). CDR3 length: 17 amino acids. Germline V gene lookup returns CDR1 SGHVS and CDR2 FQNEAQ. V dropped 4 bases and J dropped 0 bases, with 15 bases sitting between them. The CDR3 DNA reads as TGTGCCAGCAGCTCCCGACCCCAGGGCGCAACTAATGAAAAACTGTTTTTT. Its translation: CASSSRPQGATNEKLFF.

The DNA for the CDR3 is TGTGCCAGCAGCTTAGGCGGGGACGTAAATGAAAAACTGTTTTTT. Its protein product is CASSLGGDVNEKLFF. The chain combines TRBV7-2 with TRBJ1-4; a weak D match, TRBD1 (5 bases). CDR3 length: 15 residues. Trimming removed 1 base at V and 5 bases at J, with 11 bases between. Germline CDR1 is SGHTA and CDR2 is FQGNSA.

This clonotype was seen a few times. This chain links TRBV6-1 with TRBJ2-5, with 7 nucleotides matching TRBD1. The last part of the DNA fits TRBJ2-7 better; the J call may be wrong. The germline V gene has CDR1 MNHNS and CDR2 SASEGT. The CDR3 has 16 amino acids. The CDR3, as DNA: TGTGCCAGCAGCCCAGGACAGGAGATGCGAGTCTACGAGCAGTACTTC. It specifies CASSPGQEMRVYEQYF.

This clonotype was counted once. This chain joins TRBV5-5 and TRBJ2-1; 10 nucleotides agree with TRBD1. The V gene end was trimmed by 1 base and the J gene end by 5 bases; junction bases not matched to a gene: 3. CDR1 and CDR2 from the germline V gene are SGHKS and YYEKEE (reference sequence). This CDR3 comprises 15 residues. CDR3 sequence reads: CASSLSGTGDNEQFF. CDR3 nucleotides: TGTGCCAGCAGCTTGTCCGGGACAGGGGACAATGAGCAGTTCTTC.

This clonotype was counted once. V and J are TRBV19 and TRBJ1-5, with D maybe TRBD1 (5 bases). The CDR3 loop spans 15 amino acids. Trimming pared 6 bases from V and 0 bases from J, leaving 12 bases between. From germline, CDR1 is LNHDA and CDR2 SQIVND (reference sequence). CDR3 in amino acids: CASRRGVDSNQPQHF. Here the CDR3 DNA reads TGTGCCAGTAGAAGAGGGGTTGATAGCAATCAGCCCCAGCATTTT.

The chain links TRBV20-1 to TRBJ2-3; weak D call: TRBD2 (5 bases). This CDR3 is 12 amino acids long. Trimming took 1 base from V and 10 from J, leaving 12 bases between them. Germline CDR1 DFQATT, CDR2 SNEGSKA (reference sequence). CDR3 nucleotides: TGCAGTGCTAGAGCGGCTAGCTACGCGCAGTATTTT. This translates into CSARAASYAQYF.

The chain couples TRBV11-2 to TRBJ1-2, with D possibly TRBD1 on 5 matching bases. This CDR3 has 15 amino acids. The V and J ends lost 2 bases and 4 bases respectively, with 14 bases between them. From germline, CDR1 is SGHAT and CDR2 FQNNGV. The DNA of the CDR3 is TGTGCCAGCAGCTTATTTGGACACCCCTCCTATGGCTACACCTTC. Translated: CASSLFGHPSYGYTF. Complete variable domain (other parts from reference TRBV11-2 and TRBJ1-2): EAGVAQSPRYKIIEKRQSVAFWCNPISGHATLYWYQQILGQGPKLLIQFQNNGVVDDSQLPKDRFSAERLKGVDSTLKIQPAKLEDSAVYLCASSLFGHPSYGYTFGSGTRLTVV.

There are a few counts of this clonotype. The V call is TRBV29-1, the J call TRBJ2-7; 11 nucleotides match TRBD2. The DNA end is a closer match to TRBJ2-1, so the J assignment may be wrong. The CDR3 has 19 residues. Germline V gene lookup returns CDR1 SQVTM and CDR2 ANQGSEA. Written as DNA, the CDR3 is TGCAGCGTCCTCTCGTGGACAGACAGACTAGCGGGAATCCTTAGTGAGCAGTTCTTC. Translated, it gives CSVLSWTDRLAGILSEQFF.

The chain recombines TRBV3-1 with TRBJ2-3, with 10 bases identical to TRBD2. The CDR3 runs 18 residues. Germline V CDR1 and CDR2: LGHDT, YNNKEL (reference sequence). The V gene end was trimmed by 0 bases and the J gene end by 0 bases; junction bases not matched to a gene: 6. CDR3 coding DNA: TGTGCCAGCAGCCAAGACGGAGGTAGCGGGGGGAGCACAGATACGCAGTATTTT. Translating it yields CASSQDGGSGGSTDTQYF.

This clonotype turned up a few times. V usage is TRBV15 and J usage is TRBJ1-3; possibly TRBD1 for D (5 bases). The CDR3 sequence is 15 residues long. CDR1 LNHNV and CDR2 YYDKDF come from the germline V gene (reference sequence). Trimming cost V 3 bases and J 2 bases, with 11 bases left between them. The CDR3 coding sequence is TGTGCCACCAGCAGGCAGCGGGGGGCTGGAAACACCATATATTTT. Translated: CATSRQRGAGNTIYF.

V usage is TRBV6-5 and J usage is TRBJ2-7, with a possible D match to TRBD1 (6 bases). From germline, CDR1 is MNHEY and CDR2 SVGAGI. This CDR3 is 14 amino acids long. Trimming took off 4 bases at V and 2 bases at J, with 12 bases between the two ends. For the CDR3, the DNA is TGTGCCAGCAGTTCCTTTACAGGGACCTACGAGCAGTACTTC. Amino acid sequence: CASSSFTGTYEQYF.

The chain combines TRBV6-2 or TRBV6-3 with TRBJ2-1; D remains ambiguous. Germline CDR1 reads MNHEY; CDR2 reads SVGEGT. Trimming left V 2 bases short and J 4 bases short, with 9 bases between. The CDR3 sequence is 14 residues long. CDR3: CASSYATNYNEQFF. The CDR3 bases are TGTGCCAGCAGTTACGCAACAAATTACAATGAGCAGTTCTTC.

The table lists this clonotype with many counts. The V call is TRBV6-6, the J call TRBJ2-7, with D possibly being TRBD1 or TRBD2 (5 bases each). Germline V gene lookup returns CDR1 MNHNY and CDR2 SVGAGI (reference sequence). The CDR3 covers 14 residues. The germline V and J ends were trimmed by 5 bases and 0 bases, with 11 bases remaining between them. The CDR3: CASSPGTNSYEQYF. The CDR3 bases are TGTGCCAGCAGTCCCGGGACCAACTCCTACGAGCAGTACTTC.